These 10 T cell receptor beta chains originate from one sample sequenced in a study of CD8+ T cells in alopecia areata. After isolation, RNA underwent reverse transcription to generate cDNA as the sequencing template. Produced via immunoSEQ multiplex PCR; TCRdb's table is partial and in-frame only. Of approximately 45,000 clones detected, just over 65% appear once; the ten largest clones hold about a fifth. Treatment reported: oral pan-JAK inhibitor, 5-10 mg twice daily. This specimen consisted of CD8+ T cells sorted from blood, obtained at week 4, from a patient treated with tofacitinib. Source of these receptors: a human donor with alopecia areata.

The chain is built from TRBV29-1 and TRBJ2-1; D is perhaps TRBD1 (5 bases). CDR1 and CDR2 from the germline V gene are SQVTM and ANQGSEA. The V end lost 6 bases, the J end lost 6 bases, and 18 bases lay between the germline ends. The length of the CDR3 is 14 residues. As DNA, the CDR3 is TGCAGCGTGACCAGGAGCGTAAGGGGCAATGAGCAGTTCTTC. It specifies CSVTRSVRGNEQFF.

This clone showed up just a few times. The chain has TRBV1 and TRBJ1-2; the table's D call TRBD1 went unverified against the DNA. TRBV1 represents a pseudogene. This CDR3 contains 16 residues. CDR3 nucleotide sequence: TGCACCAGCAGCCAAGGTTCCCCCGACAGACCTGAGGGCTACACCTTC. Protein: CTSSQGSPDRPEGYTF.

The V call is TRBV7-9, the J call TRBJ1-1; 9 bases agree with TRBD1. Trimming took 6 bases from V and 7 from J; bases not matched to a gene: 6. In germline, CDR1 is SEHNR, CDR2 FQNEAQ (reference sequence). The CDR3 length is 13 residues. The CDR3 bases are TGTGCCAGCAGTCACCGGGACAGGGATGAAGCTTTCTTT. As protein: CASSHRDRDEAFF.

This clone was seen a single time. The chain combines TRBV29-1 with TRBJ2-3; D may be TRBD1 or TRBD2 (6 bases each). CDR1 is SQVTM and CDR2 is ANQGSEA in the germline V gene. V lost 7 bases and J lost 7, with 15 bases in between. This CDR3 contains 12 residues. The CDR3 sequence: CSAPGGGNTQYF. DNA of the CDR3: TGCAGCGCGCCCGGAGGGGGAAATACGCAGTATTTT.

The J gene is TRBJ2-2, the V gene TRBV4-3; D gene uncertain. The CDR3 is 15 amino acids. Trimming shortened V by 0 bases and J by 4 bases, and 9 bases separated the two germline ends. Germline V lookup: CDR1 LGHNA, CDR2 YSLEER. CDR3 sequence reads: CASSQDRLPTGELFF. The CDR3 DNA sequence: TGCGCCAGCAGCCAAGATAGGCTCCCCACCGGGGAGCTGTTTTTT.

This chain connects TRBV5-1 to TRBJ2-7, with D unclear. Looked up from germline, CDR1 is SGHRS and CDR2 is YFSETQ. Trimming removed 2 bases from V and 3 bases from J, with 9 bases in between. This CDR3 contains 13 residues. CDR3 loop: CASSFGSSYEQYF. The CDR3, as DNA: TGCGCCAGCAGCTTTGGTTCGAGCTACGAGCAGTACTTC.

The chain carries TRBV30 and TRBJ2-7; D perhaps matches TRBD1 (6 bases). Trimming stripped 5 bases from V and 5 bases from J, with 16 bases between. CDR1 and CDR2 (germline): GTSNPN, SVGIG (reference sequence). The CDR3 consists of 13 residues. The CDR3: CAWAQGIVNEQYF. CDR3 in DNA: TGTGCCTGGGCGCAGGGGATCGTCAACGAGCAGTACTTC.

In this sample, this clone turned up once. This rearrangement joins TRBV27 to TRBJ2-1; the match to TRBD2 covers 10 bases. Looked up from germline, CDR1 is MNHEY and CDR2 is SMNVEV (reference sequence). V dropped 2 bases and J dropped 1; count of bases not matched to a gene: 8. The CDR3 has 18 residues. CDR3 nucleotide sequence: TGTGCCAGCAGTTTACGCAGCGGGGGGGCCGGATCCTACAATGAGCAGTTCTTC. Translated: CASSLRSGGAGSYNEQFF.

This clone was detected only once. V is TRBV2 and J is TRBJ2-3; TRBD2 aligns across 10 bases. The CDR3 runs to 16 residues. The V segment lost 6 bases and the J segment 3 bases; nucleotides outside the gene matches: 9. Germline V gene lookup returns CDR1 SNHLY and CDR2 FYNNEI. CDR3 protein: CASSGLAGGPTDTQYF. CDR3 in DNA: TGTGCCAGCAGCGGGTTAGCGGGGGGCCCAACAGATACGCAGTATTTT.

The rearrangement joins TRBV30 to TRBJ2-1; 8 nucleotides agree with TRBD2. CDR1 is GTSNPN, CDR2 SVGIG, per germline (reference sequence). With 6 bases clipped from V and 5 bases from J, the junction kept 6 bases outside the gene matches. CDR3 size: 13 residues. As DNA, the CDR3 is TGTGCCTGCCTCGGTAGCGGGAACAATGAGCAGTTCTTC. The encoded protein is CACLGSGNNEQFF.